This T cell receptor (beta chain) was observed in a study of cytomegalovirus exposure and HLA in healthy donors. CDR3 length: 13 residues. Germline V CDR1 and CDR2: SNHLY, FYNNEI. Trimming left V 5 bases short and J 0 bases short, with 8 bases between. The PCR had 60 Vbeta and 13 Jbeta primers. Profiling relied on immunoSEQ multiplex PCR, and the TCRdb table lists in-frame clones only, not all of them. The sample lists more than 90,000 clones, around 77% seen once, with less than 10% in the top ten. The source of this sequence is a female donor in good health and CMV-seronegative. The gene calls are TRBV2 and TRBJ2-7; possible D gene TRBD2, 6 bases. Sequenced: PBMCs. CDR3 protein: CASSPGVSYEQYF. The CDR3 DNA follows: TGTGCCAGCAGTCCGGGGGTCTCCTACGAGCAGTACTTC.